The text below deals with one TCR beta chain. No antigen is known for it. No base quality information exists; no much larger clone differs at one position. The donors were healthy, HIV-negative adults with no recently reported acute infections or vaccinations. Every donor was a Caucasian adult residing in Nashville, Tennessee, USA. CD4+ T cells were enriched by magnetic negative selection; naive cells were then positively selected on CD45RA, and the negative fraction formed the memory subset. Blood was obtained by leukapheresis, after which PBMCs were separated by Ficoll-Histopaque density gradient centrifugation and cryopreserved in liquid nitrogen vapor phase. Purity and quantity of every magnetically sorted T cell population were checked by analytical flow cytometry. Genomic DNA was isolated from every sorted fraction and measured by UV absorbance on a Nanodrop 2000c. The germline V gene gives CDR1 as SGHAT and CDR2 as FQNNGV. V drops 4 bases and J drops 0 bases, leaving 9 bases in between. Its CDR3 holds 15 amino acids, cysteine through phenylalanine. This entry keeps only the CDR3 DNA: 45 bases, framed from base 1.

This sample is part of a study of shared clonotypes between healthy human individuals (dated by TCRdb to 2020 to 2021). For context, the study as a whole: The cohort comprised two women and a few men aged 18 to 49 years. Different laboratories and diverse techniques were used to prepare libraries and sequence TCR repertoires, to increase sequencing depth and limit assay-specific biases. Per donor, three plates each were used for CD4 naive and CD4 memory, two for CD8 naive, and one for CD8 memory. Between about 0.8 and 9.5 billion PBMCs per donor were obtained by leukapheresis. To estimate repertoire size and how much clonotype sharing occurs between individuals, the study deeply sequenced the blood TCR repertoires of about five healthy adults. Here is what the overall study found, with its caveats: Pairwise subsampling led to the expectation that sequencing depth would affect the degree of clonotype sharing among donors. Clonotypes shared by all four sorted-subset donors showed higher generation probabilities than non-shared clonotypes. Even with the large sequencing depth, rarefaction of the sorted-subset datasets indicated that sequencing was incomplete. Because the study included only a small number of donors, the genetic and exposure-history diversity represented was limited. Sampling was restricted to blood, and TCR repertoires in tissues likely differ from the TCR repertoires found in blood. Across a handful of donors, approximately 4.9% of naive CD4, over 3% of naive CD8, under 2.5% of memory CD4, and over 0.35% of memory CD8 clonotypes were shared. Larger estimated clonotype richness was generally found for naive subsets than for memory subsets.

TCR CDR3 regions were amplified from genomic DNA by multiplex PCR using the deep immunoSEQ assay. Genomic DNA extracted from each cell subset was distributed evenly over all wells of several immunoSEQ 96-well plates, and each plate served as one replicate. For sorted subsets, around 0.2 ug of genomic DNA, equivalent to 25,000 to 35,000 T cell genomes, went into each replicate PCR. Purified libraries were measured with a Qubit 3.0 fluorometer, size-checked on a Bioanalyzer 2100, and measured again with the KAPA Library Quantification kit. Each immunoSEQ 96-well plate was sequenced on its own single-read 150-cycle Illumina NextSeq 550 flow cell. The paper's processing steps were these. Because the immunoSEQ output held only junctional sequences and lacked quality scores, the filtering could not match the filtering applied to full-length reads. Sequences were annotated with PyIR, a Python wrapper for IgBLAST v1.9, and V/J genes and CDR3 were assigned using IMGT germline references. Reads with weak V/J assignments (E-value above 1e-6), missing CDR3, stop codons, out-of-frame junctions, or ambiguous translated residues were removed. V3J clonotypes were defined by identical inferred V gene, J gene, and CDR3 amino acid sequence. The percentage overlap between two repertoires was calculated by dividing the number of shared unique clonotypes by the size of the smaller repertoire. Richness of each repertoire was evaluated using RTK rarefaction, the Chao1 estimator, and Recon v2.1 estimates of unobserved clonotypes. Generation probabilities for all TCRbeta clonotypes obtained by the gDNA method from a handful of donors were computed using OLGA. In its TCRdb copy, this immuneACCESS table keeps in-frame sequences only and misses some clones. Where compared with another copy, unresolved V genes explain less than half of these, and the others have no known cause. That table is the source of V, J and clone size, and D and trimming were worked out from the DNA. For this sample there are around 2.5 million clones; roughly 93% appear just once. The top ten hold 0.36% of the sample.

The TCR comes from a man aged 18 to 30 in good health. Some clones in this sample may be carry-over from other donors' samples. The sequenced sample was naive CD4+ T cells from PBMCs. In the paper's terms, the cell subset or site label means: CD45RA+ positively selected. The chain joins TRBV11-2 to TRBJ2-2, with the D segment identity uncertain. For the CDR3, the sequence is CASSSSQANTGELFF. The nucleotide sequence is given as TGTGCCAGCAGCTCCTCCCAAGCGAACACCGGGGAGCTGTTTTTT.